The present T cell receptor beta chain was sequenced within a study of control samples from healthy donors and cancer patients. Trimming shortened V by 2 bases and J by 8 bases, and 12 bases separated the two germline ends. The CDR3 runs 14 residues. Per the germline V gene, CDR1 is ENHRY and CDR2 is SYGVKD. Some clones are missing from TCRdb's copy, which holds only in-frame ones; the method was immunoSEQ multiplex PCR. In the table there are about 120,000 clones, around 90% of which are singletons. Sequencing was carried out using blood. The receptor comes from a man aged 45-65 years in good health. The rearrangement uses TRBV10-3 and TRBJ1-4; D ambiguous. The CDR3 DNA sequence: TGTGCCATCAGTGAGAGGCAGGATAACGAAAAACTGTTTTTT. Its protein is CAISERQDNEKLFF.